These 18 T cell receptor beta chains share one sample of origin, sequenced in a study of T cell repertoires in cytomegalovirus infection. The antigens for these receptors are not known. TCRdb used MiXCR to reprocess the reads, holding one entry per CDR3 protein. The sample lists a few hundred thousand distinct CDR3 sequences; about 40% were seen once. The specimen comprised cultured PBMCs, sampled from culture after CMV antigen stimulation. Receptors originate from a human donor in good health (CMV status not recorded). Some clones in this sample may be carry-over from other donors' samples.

This CDR3 is CASSLSIGASGGTSTDTQYF. Here the CDR3 DNA reads TGTGCCAGCAGCTTATCCATTGGGGCTAGCGGGGGAACTAGCACAGATACGCAGTATTTT. V gene TRBV7-2 combines with J gene TRBJ2-3, with 10 bases lining up with TRBD2. The V gene's germline CDR1 is SGHTA and CDR2 FQGNSA. With V trimmed by 2 bases and J by 0 bases, 14 bases remained unmatched. This CDR3 is 20 amino acids long.

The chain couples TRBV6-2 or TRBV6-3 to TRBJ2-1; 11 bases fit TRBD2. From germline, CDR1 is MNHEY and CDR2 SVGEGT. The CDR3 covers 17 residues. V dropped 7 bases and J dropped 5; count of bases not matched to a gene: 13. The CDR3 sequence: CASNLGFGLAGNNEQFF. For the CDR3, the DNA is TGTGCCAGCAATTTGGGGTTCGGACTAGCGGGTAACAATGAGCAGTTCTTC.

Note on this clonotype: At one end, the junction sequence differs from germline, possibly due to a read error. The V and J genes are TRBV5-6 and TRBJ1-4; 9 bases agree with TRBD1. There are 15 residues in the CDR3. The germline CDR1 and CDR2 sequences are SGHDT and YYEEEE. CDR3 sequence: CASSQDRGTSEKLFF. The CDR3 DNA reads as TGTGCCAGCAGCCAGGACAGGGGAACTAGTGAAAAACTGTTTTTT.

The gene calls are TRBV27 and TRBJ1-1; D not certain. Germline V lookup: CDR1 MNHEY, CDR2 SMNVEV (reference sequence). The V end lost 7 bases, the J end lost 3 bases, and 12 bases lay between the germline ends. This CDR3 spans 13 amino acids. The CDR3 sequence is CASKSGFYTEAFF. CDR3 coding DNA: TGTGCCAGCAAAAGTGGGTTTTACACTGAAGCTTTCTTT.

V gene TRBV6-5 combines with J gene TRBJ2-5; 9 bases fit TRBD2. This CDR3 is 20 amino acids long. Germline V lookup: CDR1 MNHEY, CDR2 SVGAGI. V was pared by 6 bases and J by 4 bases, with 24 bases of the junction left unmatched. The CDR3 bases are TGTGCCAGCAGCGGGACCCCCACATACTTCCGCGGGAGGGCCACAGAGACCCAGTACTTC. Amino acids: CASSGTPTYFRGRATETQYF.

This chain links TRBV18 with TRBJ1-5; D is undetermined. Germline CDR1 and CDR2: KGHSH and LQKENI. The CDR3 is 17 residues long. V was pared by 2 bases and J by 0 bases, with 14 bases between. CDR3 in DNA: TGTGCCAGCTCACCAAGCAGGACTGGATATAGCAATCAGCCCCAGCATTTT. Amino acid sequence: CASSPSRTGYSNQPQHF.

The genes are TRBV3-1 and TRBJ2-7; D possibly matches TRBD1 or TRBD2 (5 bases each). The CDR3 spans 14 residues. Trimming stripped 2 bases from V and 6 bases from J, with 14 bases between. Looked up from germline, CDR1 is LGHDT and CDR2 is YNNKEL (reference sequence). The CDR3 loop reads CASSQWGTYFEQYF. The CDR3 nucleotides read TGTGCCAGCAGCCAATGGGGGACCTACTTCGAGCAGTACTTC.

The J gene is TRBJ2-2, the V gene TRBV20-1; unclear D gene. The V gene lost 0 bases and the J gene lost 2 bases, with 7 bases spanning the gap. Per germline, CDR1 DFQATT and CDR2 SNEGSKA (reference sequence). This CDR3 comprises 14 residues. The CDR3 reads CSARDLINTGELFF. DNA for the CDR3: TGCAGTGCTAGAGATTTGATTAACACCGGGGAGCTGTTTTTT.

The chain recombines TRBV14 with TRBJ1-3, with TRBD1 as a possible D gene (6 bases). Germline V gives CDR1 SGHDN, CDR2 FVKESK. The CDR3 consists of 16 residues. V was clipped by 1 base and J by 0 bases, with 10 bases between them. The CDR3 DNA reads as TGTGCCAGCAGCCAAGTCGGAGGGGGCTCTGGAAACACCATATATTTT. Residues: CASSQVGGGSGNTIYF.

The CDR3 DNA reads as TGTGCCAGTAAGGACCCACGCGGAGGGGTCGGGGAGCTGTTTTTT. Translated, it gives CASKDPRGGVGELFF. The chain is built from TRBV19 and TRBJ2-2, with D tentatively TRBD2 (6 bases). Trimming shortened V by 7 bases and J by 7 bases, and 19 bases separated the two germline ends. Germline loops: CDR1 LNHDA, CDR2 SQIVND (reference sequence). The CDR3 sequence is 15 residues long.

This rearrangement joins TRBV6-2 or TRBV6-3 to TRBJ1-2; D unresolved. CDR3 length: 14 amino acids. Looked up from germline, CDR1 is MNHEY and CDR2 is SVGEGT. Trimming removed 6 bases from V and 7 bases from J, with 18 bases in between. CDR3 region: CASSPSVPVVGYTF. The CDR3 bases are TGTGCCAGCAGCCCATCCGTCCCAGTCGTTGGCTACACCTTC.

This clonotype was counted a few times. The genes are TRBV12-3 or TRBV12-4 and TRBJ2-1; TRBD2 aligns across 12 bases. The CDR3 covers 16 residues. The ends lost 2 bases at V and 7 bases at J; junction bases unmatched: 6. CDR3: CASSLPGLAGTNEQFF. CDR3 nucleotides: TGTGCCAGCAGTTTACCCGGACTAGCGGGGACTAATGAGCAGTTCTTC.

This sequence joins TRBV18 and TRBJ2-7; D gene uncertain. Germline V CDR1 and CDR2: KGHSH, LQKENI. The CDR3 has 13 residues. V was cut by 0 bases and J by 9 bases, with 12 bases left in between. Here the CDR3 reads CASSPPDSGGQYF. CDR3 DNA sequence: TGTGCCAGCTCACCACCCGACTCCGGCGGGCAGTACTTC.

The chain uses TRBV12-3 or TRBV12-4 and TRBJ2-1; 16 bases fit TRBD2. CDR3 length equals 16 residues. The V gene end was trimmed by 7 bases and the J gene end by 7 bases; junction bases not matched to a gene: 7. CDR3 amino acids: CASNPGTSGGGNEQFF. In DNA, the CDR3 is TGTGCCAGCAACCCCGGGACTAGCGGGGGGGGGAATGAGCAGTTCTTC.

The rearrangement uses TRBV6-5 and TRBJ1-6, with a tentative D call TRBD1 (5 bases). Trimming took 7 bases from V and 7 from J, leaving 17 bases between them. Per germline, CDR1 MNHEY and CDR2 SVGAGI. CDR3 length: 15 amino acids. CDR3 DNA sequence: TGTGCCAGCACCCCCCAGGGTAGTTCCAATTCACCCCTCCACTTT. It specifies CASTPQGSSNSPLHF.

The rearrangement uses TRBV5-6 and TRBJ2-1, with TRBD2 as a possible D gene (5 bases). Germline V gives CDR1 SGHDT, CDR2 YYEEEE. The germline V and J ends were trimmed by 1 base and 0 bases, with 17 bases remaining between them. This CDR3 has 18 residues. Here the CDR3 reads CASSLLANPASSYNEQFF. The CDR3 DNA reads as TGTGCCAGCAGCTTGCTAGCCAACCCAGCGAGCTCCTACAATGAGCAGTTCTTC.

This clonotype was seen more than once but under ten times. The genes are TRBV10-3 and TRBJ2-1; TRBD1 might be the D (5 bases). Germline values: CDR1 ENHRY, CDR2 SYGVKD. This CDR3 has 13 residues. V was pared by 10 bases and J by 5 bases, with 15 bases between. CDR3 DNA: TGTGCCAGTACAGGCCATACAGACAATGAGCAGTTCTTC. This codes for CASTGHTDNEQFF.

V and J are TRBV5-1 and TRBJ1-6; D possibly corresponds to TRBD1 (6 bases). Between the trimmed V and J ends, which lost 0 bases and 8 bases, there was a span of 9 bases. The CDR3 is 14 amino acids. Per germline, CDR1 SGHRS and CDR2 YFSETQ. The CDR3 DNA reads TGCGCCAGCAGCTTGGAACAGGGTCATTCACCCCTCCACTTT. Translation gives CASSLEQGHSPLHF.